The 29 T cell receptor beta chains given below trace back to one sample, sequenced in a study of blood T cells in healthy people across ages. Sample-barcoded 5' priming and a J-beta primer mix drove a second PCR of roughly 6 to 12 cycles. TCRdb itself ran the 5' RACE reads through MiXCR, one entry per CDR3 protein. The sample comprises hundreds of thousands of distinct CDR3 sequences, 24% of which are singletons, and approximately 10% rests with the top ten. These data also featured in a second study, about T cells of mothers and their children.

Sequencing used blood. The receptors were sampled from a boy younger than 18 in good health.

In this sample, this clonotype turned up once. V usage is TRBV29-1 and J usage is TRBJ2-5; TRBD1 is a possible D gene (6 bases). The J call is uncertain, as TRBJ2-1 better fits the DNA end. The CDR3 consists of 14 residues. Germline lookup yields CDR1 SQVTM and CDR2 ANQGSEA. The CDR3 DNA is TGCAGCCTGAGGGGGTCCGGGGCACTCGATGAGCAGTTCTTC. Its protein is CSLRGSGALDEQFF.

The V gene is TRBV6-2 or TRBV6-3, the J gene TRBJ2-3; weak D call: TRBD2 (6 bases). This CDR3 contains 17 residues. CDR1 is MNHEY and CDR2 is SVGEGT in the germline V gene. Trimming took off 2 bases at V and 2 bases at J, with 17 bases between the two ends. CDR3 sequence: CASSYPIQRALTDTQYF. The CDR3 DNA sequence: TGTGCCAGCAGTTACCCGATTCAGCGGGCCCTCACAGATACGCAGTATTTT.

The J gene is TRBJ2-3, the V gene TRBV6-1; no reliable D call. Germline CDR1 reads MNHNS; CDR2 reads SASEGT. The CDR3 covers 15 residues. V was shortened by 5 bases and J by 0 bases, with 12 bases between the two germline ends. DNA of the CDR3: TGTGCCAGCAGTACGGACGGATCTAGCACAGATACGCAGTATTTT. Translated: CASSTDGSSTDTQYF.

The chain is built from TRBV7-8 and TRBJ2-5; 8 positions agree with TRBD2. The CDR3 loop spans 16 amino acids. V lost 4 bases and J lost 6; bases outside the gene matches: 13. Germline V gene sequence: CDR1 SGHVS, CDR2 FQNEAQ. As DNA, the CDR3 is TGTGCCAGCAGCTCAAGTAGAGCGGGAGCAATCAAGACCCAGTACTTC. This encodes CASSSSRAGAIKTQYF.

A few counts support this clonotype. This chain uses TRBV28 with TRBJ1-2; D unclear. Deletions cut 2 bases from V and 3 bases from J, with 7 bases between. This CDR3 contains 13 residues. Germline CDR1 and CDR2: MDHEN and SYDVKM. The CDR3 protein is CASSLKAHYGYTF. The CDR3 DNA follows: TGTGCCAGCAGTTTAAAGGCTCACTATGGCTACACCTTC.

The CDR3 protein is CASSQVRHPYEQYF. The DNA for the CDR3 is TGTGCCAGCAGCCAAGTACGGCACCCCTACGAGCAGTACTTC. The rearrangement joins TRBV3-1 to TRBJ2-7; D is ambiguous. The germline gives CDR1 LGHDT, CDR2 YNNKEL (reference sequence). V lost 1 base to trimming and J lost 2 bases, with 9 bases between them. CDR3 size: 14 residues.

This chain uses TRBV20-1 with TRBJ2-1, with 7 nucleotides matching TRBD2. The CDR3 is 18 residues long. Germline V gene data show CDR1 as DFQATT and CDR2 as SNEGSKA (reference sequence). The J segment lost 2 bases and the V segment lost 5 bases, leaving 18 bases of the junction unmatched. Here the CDR3 reads CSASYTYPLAKTYNEQFF. CDR3 in DNA: TGCAGTGCTTCCTACACCTACCCACTAGCGAAAACCTACAATGAGCAGTTCTTC.

The rearrangement uses TRBV29-1 and TRBJ1-5; unclear D gene. Trimming left V 8 bases short and J 5 bases short, with 4 bases between. CDR3 length equals 9 residues. The V gene's germline CDR1 is SQVTM and CDR2 ANQGSEA. This CDR3 is CSFYQPQHF. DNA of the CDR3: TGCAGCTTCTATCAGCCCCAGCATTTT.

This chain links TRBV20-1 with TRBJ2-3, with TRBD2 matching over 11 bases. The CDR3 extends over 12 amino acids. Germline loops: CDR1 DFQATT, CDR2 SNEGSKA (reference sequence). V shed 8 bases and J 5 bases; nucleotides not matched to a gene: 3. The CDR3, as DNA: TGCAGTCAGCTAGCGGGGGGAGATACGCAGTATTTT. Encoded protein: CSQLAGGDTQYF.

The CDR3: CASSESPGPKFEQYF. CDR3 coding DNA: TGTGCCAGCAGCGAATCCCCGGGGCCGAAGTTCGAGCAGTACTTC. The chain employs TRBV7-2 and TRBJ2-7; the D gene could be TRBD1 or TRBD2 (5 bases each). The CDR3 sequence is 15 residues long. The V end lost 5 bases, the J end lost 6 bases, and 20 bases lay between the germline ends. CDR1 is SGHTA, CDR2 FQGNSA, per germline.

In its sample, this clonotype was seen a few times. The chain has TRBV2 and TRBJ2-7; TRBD2 matches 7 bases. J was trimmed by 2 bases and V by 11 bases; bases with no gene match: 9. The CDR3 is made up of 13 amino acids. CDR1 is SNHLY, CDR2 FYNNEI, per germline. This CDR3 is CAAQREVAYEQYF. CDR3 coding DNA: TGTGCCGCCCAACGGGAGGTCGCCTACGAGCAGTACTTC. The full variable domain, rest sourced from reference TRBV2 and TRBJ2-7, is EPEVTQTPSHQVTQMGQEVILRCVPISNHLYFYWYRQILGQKVEFLVSFYNNEISEKSEIFDDQFSVERPDGSNFTLKIRSTKLEDSAMYFCAAQREVAYEQYFGPGTRLTVT.

This clonotype was recorded a few times. The CDR3 bases are TGTGCCAGTAGAGCTCCCCTTGGGTCTGGAGATACGCAGTATTTT. Protein product: CASRAPLGSGDTQYF. The V gene is TRBV7-2, the J gene TRBJ2-3, with D uncertain. The CDR3 contains 15 residues. Germline loops: CDR1 SGHTA, CDR2 FQGNSA. V lost 9 bases and J 5 bases, leaving 21 bases between the germline ends.

Concerning this clonotype itself: Given a much more abundant clone one base away, this may be a read error. The rearrangement uses TRBV4-3 and TRBJ1-2; D unresolved. Trimming removed 2 bases from V and 6 bases from J, with 13 bases in between. The CDR3 loop spans 14 amino acids. Per germline, CDR1 LGHNA and CDR2 YSLEER. The CDR3 loop is CASSQYSSNHGYTF. Here the CDR3 DNA reads TGCGCCAGCAGCCAATACTCCTCGAACCATGGCTACACCTTC.

This clonotype was counted ten times or more. The J gene is TRBJ2-2, the V gene TRBV20-1; 12 bases are a match to TRBD1. The J segment lost 6 bases and the V segment lost 8 bases, leaving 7 bases of the junction unmatched. The CDR3 is made up of 14 amino acids. CDR1 is DFQATT, CDR2 SNEGSKA, per germline (reference sequence). The CDR3: CSLSGQGASGELFF. CDR3 DNA sequence: TGCAGTCTCTCGGGACAGGGGGCCTCCGGGGAGCTGTTTTTT.

This clonotype was counted a few times. This rearrangement joins TRBV6-5 to TRBJ2-7; 12 bases map to TRBD2. Germline loops: CDR1 MNHEY, CDR2 SVGAGI. Trimming took 0 bases from V and 4 from J; bases not matched to a gene: 10. The CDR3 is 18 residues long. In DNA form, the CDR3 reads TGTGCCAGCAGTTACTCGGGTCTAGCGGGGGGGTTAGGTTACGAGCAGTACTTC. Translating gives CASSYSGLAGGLGYEQYF.

This chain links TRBV5-1 with TRBJ2-1, with 9 bases aligning to TRBD2. The ends lost 1 base at V and 6 bases at J; junction bases unmatched: 5. The CDR3 has 15 amino acids. Germline-derived CDR1 and CDR2 are SGHRS and YFSETQ. The DNA of the CDR3 is TGCGCCAGCAGCTTGTACGAGCGGGGGGTCAATGAGCAGTTCTTC. Amino acid sequence: CASSLYERGVNEQFF.

This clonotype was counted between two and nine times. This chain joins TRBV29-1 and TRBJ2-3; 9 bases agree with TRBD2. The CDR3 length is 13 residues. Germline V lookup: CDR1 SQVTM, CDR2 ANQGSEA. V gave up 7 bases and J gave up 5 bases; unmatched junction bases: 7. For the CDR3, the DNA is TGCAGCGGAGCGGGAGGATCGAGAGATACGCAGTATTTT. It is translated as CSGAGGSRDTQYF.

This clonotype turned up a few times. The genes are TRBV20-1 and TRBJ2-3; a possible D gene is TRBD2 (6 bases). The CDR3 extends over 14 amino acids. Germline V CDR1 and CDR2: DFQATT, SNEGSKA (reference sequence). The ends were cut back, 0 bases at V and 5 bases at J, with 12 bases in the middle. The CDR3 is CSAREGGREDTQYF. The CDR3, as DNA: TGCAGTGCTAGAGAGGGGGGAAGAGAAGATACGCAGTATTTT.

This clonotype has only a few counts. The chain combines TRBV20-1 with TRBJ1-2; D unclear. From germline, CDR1 is DFQATT and CDR2 SNEGSKA (reference sequence). V was cut by 0 bases and J by 5 bases, with 22 bases left in between. The CDR3 is 17 residues long. The CDR3 nucleotides read TGCAGTGCTAGAGATACGGGTCAGATAGGGATTGGGTATGGCTACACCTTC. This encodes CSARDTGQIGIGYGYTF.

The J gene is TRBJ2-1, the V gene TRBV6-2 or TRBV6-3, with D perhaps assigned TRBD1 or TRBD2 (5 bases each). Germline loops: CDR1 MNHEY, CDR2 SVGEGT. This CDR3 is built from 15 residues. V was shortened by 5 bases and J by 8 bases, with 19 bases between the two germline ends. The CDR3 nucleotides are TGTGCCAGCAGTGACCCCGGGACCGGCGTAGATGAGCAGTTCTTC. As protein: CASSDPGTGVDEQFF.

V is TRBV15 and J is TRBJ2-7, with 10 bases aligning to TRBD1. Germline V gene data show CDR1 as LNHNV and CDR2 as YYDKDF (reference sequence). The CDR3 runs to 17 residues. V dropped 3 bases and J dropped 2; count of bases not matched to a gene: 10. For the CDR3, the DNA is TGTGCCACCAGCAGTTCAACTTCGGGGACAGGGGCCTACGAGCAGTACTTC. Its protein product is CATSSSTSGTGAYEQYF.

This chain joins TRBV4-1 and TRBJ2-3; D possibly uses TRBD1 or TRBD2 (5 bases each). V was pared by 4 bases and J by 3 bases, with 20 bases between. CDR3 length: 17 amino acids. Germline assignment: CDR1 MGHRA and CDR2 YSYEKL. The CDR3, as DNA: TGCGCCAGCAGCCGATTATCCGGGACGCGCGGGACAGATACGCAGTATTTT. Translated, it gives CASSRLSGTRGTDTQYF.

J is TRBJ2-7 and V is TRBV30; 8 nucleotides align to TRBD1. Germline V CDR1 and CDR2: GTSNPN, SVGIG (reference sequence). CDR3 length: 14 amino acids. Trimming cost V 2 bases and J 9 bases; bases outside gene matches: 12. Here the CDR3 reads CAWSLGTGGGRQYF. The CDR3 DNA follows: TGTGCCTGGAGTCTGGGGACAGGAGGAGGGAGGCAGTACTTC. The full variable domain, completed using reference TRBV30 and TRBJ2-7, is SQTIHQWPATLVQPVGSPLSLECTVEGTSNPNLYWYRQAAGRGLQLLFYSVGIGQISSEVPQNLSASRPQDRQFILSSKKLLLSDSGFYLCAWSLGTGGGRQYFGPGTRLTVT.

This clonotype was counted ten times or more. The rearrangement joins TRBV29-1 to TRBJ2-1; D is uncertain. The CDR3 is made up of 11 amino acids. V shed 3 bases and J shed 4 bases, with 4 bases lying between them. Germline assignment: CDR1 SQVTM and CDR2 ANQGSEA. The CDR3 region is CSVDEYNEQFF. The CDR3 coding sequence is TGCAGCGTTGACGAGTACAATGAGCAGTTCTTC.

The rearrangement joins TRBV25-1 to TRBJ2-7; D is tentatively TRBD1 or TRBD2 (5 bases each). Per the germline V gene, CDR1 is MGHDK and CDR2 is SYGVNS. Deletions cut 6 bases from V and 5 bases from J, with 8 bases between. This CDR3 region has 11 residues. The CDR3: CASRGPNEQYF. CDR3 bases: TGTGCCAGCAGGGGACCAAACGAGCAGTACTTC.

This clonotype has a handful of counts. The V and J genes are TRBV6-5 and TRBJ2-5; TRBD1 matches at 7 bases. V dropped 5 bases and J dropped 7; count of bases not matched to a gene: 10. CDR3 length: 14 amino acids. Per germline, CDR1 MNHEY and CDR2 SVGAGI. CDR3 residues: CASSDTQGMGTQYF. The CDR3 DNA follows: TGTGCCAGCAGTGACACACAGGGGATGGGGACCCAGTACTTC.

This clonotype has just a few counts. This chain uses TRBV6-1 with TRBJ1-5, with TRBD1 as a possible D gene (5 bases). CDR1 and CDR2 from the germline V gene are MNHNS and SASEGT. The V end lost 5 bases, the J end lost 3 bases, and 26 bases lay between the germline ends. The CDR3 spans 19 residues. CDR3 bases: TGTGCCAGCAGTCCCCGGATGAGAGGAAACAGGCGGCACAATCAGCCCCAGCATTTT. Protein: CASSPRMRGNRRHNQPQHF.

The sample holds many counts of this clonotype. V gene TRBV7-9 combines with J gene TRBJ2-1; no reliable D call. The assigned J gene may be wrong: the sequence end matches TRBJ2-7 better. Germline V gene lookup returns CDR1 SEHNR and CDR2 FQNEAQ (reference sequence). CDR3 length: 12 residues. CDR3 residues: CASSLGDTEQYF. CDR3 in DNA: TGTGCCAGCAGCCTCGGAGATACGGAGCAGTACTTC.

This clonotype was recorded many times. The chain recombines TRBV21-1 with TRBJ2-5; the DNA was not used to check the table's D call, TRBD1. TRBV21-1 represents a pseudogene. The CDR3 sequence is 15 residues long. The CDR3 loop is CASSKCNRVRETQYF. Here the CDR3 DNA reads TGTGCCAGCAGCAAATGTAACAGGGTGCGGGAGACCCAGTACTTC.